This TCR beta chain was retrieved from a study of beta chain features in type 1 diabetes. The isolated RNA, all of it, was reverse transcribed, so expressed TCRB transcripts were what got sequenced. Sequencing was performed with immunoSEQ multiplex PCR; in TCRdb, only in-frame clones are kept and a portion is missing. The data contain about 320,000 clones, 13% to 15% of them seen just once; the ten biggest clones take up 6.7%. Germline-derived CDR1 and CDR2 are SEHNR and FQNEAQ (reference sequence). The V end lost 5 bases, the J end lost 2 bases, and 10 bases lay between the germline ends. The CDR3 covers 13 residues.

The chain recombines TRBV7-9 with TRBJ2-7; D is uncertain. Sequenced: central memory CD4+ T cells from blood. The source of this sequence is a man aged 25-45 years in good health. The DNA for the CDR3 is TGTGCCAGCAGCGGGTTCAATACCTACGAGCAGTACTTC. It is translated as CASSGFNTYEQYF.